Below are 19 T cell receptor beta chains sequenced from a single sample in a study of blood T cell repertoires in COVID-19. Measured with immunoSEQ multiplex PCR; TCRdb has only the in-frame clones, and not every one. The table includes 250,000 to 350,000 clones, about nine tenths detected once. Sequencing was carried out using peripheral blood. These receptors were obtained from a woman in her thirties or forties who had recovered from COVID-19.

This clone was found once. V usage is TRBV6-2 or TRBV6-3 and J usage is TRBJ2-5; weak D call: TRBD2 (5 bases). Germline-derived CDR1 and CDR2 are MNHEY and SVGEGT. This CDR3 has 16 residues. V gave up 3 bases and J gave up 4 bases, with 18 bases separating them. The CDR3 DNA follows: TGTGCCAGCAGTTATCCCCCATCCCCCGGAGGAGAGACCCAGTACTTC. It is translated as CASSYPPSPGGETQYF.

This chain connects TRBV29-1 to TRBJ2-3; 10 bases map to TRBD2. From germline, CDR1 is SQVTM and CDR2 ANQGSEA. J was trimmed by 4 bases and V by 7 bases; bases with no gene match: 8. The CDR3 runs to 14 residues. As DNA, the CDR3 is TGCAGCGGACATCTAGCGGGAGTGCCAGATACGCAGTATTTT. Translating it yields CSGHLAGVPDTQYF.

The chain has TRBV4-2 and TRBJ2-4, with TRBD2 identical over 14 bases. There are 20 residues in the CDR3. Per the germline V gene, CDR1 is LGHNA and CDR2 is YNFKEQ. Losses at the gene ends were 3 bases for V and 5 bases for J; bases not matched to a gene: 15. The CDR3 loop reads CASSHPVTSGRAGPQNIQYF. The CDR3 DNA reads TGTGCCAGCAGCCATCCAGTGACTAGCGGGAGGGCCGGTCCCCAAAACATTCAGTACTTC.

This sequence joins TRBV21-1 and TRBJ2-3; the D segment call TRBD2 is taken from the table without a DNA check. TRBV21-1 constitutes a pseudogene. The CDR3 runs 15 residues. In DNA form, the CDR3 reads TGTGCCAGCAGCAAAGAGAGGTCGGGAGGTATCACGCAGTATTTT. Translated: CASSKERSGGITQYF.

The gene calls are TRBV5-1 and TRBJ2-1, with TRBD2 identical over 9 bases. The V gene end was trimmed by 4 bases and the J gene end by 9 bases; junction bases not matched to a gene: 8. Germline V gives CDR1 SGHRS, CDR2 YFSETQ. This CDR3 is 14 amino acids long. The CDR3 bases are TGCGCCAGCAGCGAGGGGCGGGAGGGGGGTGAGCAGTTCTTC. Protein product: CASSEGREGGEQFF.

The chain has TRBV19 and TRBJ2-2; D perhaps matches TRBD2 (6 bases). Germline V CDR1 and CDR2: LNHDA, SQIVND (reference sequence). Trimming stripped 6 bases from V and 3 bases from J, with 20 bases between. There are 17 residues in the CDR3. The CDR3 loop reads CASRELAGMLDTGELFF. CDR3 in DNA: TGTGCCAGTAGAGAACTGGCGGGAATGTTGGACACCGGGGAGCTGTTTTTT.

The chain is built from TRBV6-1 and TRBJ2-1; 8 bases are shared with TRBD2. This CDR3 is 15 amino acids long. V lost 8 bases and J lost 0; bases outside the gene matches: 6. CDR1 MNHNS and CDR2 SASEGT come from the germline V gene. DNA for the CDR3: TGTGCCAGCGCGACCGGGACTAGCTCCTACAATGAGCAGTTCTTC. It yields the protein CASATGTSSYNEQFF.

The J gene is TRBJ2-1, the V gene TRBV6-5; 9 bases are a match to TRBD1. Germline loops: CDR1 MNHEY, CDR2 SVGAGI. Trimming removed 6 bases from V and 7 bases from J; junction bases left unmatched: 10. This CDR3 is 15 amino acids long. The CDR3 reads CASSRVGQGSNEQFF. Written as DNA, the CDR3 is TGTGCCAGCAGCAGAGTGGGACAGGGAAGTAATGAGCAGTTCTTC.

J is TRBJ2-1 and V is TRBV24-1; 8 bases align to TRBD2. J lost 12 bases, V lost 1 base, and 7 bases had no gene match. This CDR3 has 14 amino acids. Germline CDR1 reads KGHDR; CDR2 reads SFDVKD. CDR3 amino acids: CATSDFPTSGGQFF. CDR3 DNA: TGTGCCACCAGTGATTTCCCAACTAGCGGTGGGCAGTTCTTC.

The chain joins TRBV7-9 to TRBJ1-1; 10 bases agree with TRBD1. Losses at the gene ends were 5 bases for V and 0 bases for J; bases not matched to a gene: 9. CDR1 SEHNR and CDR2 FQNEAQ come from the germline V gene (reference sequence). The CDR3 loop spans 17 amino acids. The CDR3: CASSTPLGQGMNTEAFF. In DNA, the CDR3 is TGTGCCAGCAGCACCCCCCTGGGACAGGGGATGAACACTGAAGCTTTCTTT.

CDR3 residues: CASSWTGGAVHTEAFF. The CDR3 region has the DNA TGCGCCAGCAGCTGGACAGGGGGCGCGGTGCACACTGAAGCTTTCTTT. This chain uses TRBV5-1 with TRBJ1-1, with 11 positions matching TRBD1. Germline CDR1 reads SGHRS; CDR2 reads YFSETQ. This CDR3 spans 16 amino acids. J was trimmed by 3 bases and V by 3 bases; bases with no gene match: 7.

The rearrangement links TRBV6-1 to TRBJ2-3; 7 bases agree with TRBD1. There are 16 residues in the CDR3. Germline-derived CDR1 and CDR2 are MNHNS and SASEGT. The junction had 6 bases not matched to a gene; V was cut back by 2 bases and J by 1 base. CDR3: CASSEFGTEGTDTQYF. The CDR3 bases are TGTGCCAGCAGTGAATTTGGGACAGAAGGCACAGATACGCAGTATTTT.

The J gene is TRBJ1-6, the V gene TRBV19; D remains ambiguous. V was trimmed by 8 bases and J by 7 bases, leaving 15 bases between them. Germline V gene lookup returns CDR1 LNHDA and CDR2 SQIVND (reference sequence). CDR3 length equals 14 residues. CDR3 sequence: CASADTPGNSPLHF. In DNA form, the CDR3 reads TGTGCCAGTGCAGACACCCCGGGGAATTCACCCCTCCACTTT.

This clone occurred a few times. The J gene is TRBJ2-2, the V gene TRBV7-9; a weak D match, TRBD1 (6 bases). Trimming left V 8 bases short and J 3 bases short, with 10 bases between. The CDR3 runs to 13 residues. Germline V gene data show CDR1 as SEHNR and CDR2 as FQNEAQ (reference sequence). The CDR3 protein is CASGRTDTGELFF. Here the CDR3 DNA reads TGTGCCAGCGGGCGGACAGACACCGGGGAGCTGTTTTTT.

CDR3 sequence: CASSFLDRRLGTGLNQPQHF. CDR3 DNA: TGTGCCAGCAGTTTCTTGGACAGGAGGCTAGGGACGGGGCTAAATCAGCCCCAGCATTTT. The chain joins TRBV28 to TRBJ1-5; TRBD1 aligns across 7 bases. Germline CDR1 reads MDHEN; CDR2 reads SYDVKM. This CDR3 contains 20 residues. V shed 3 bases and J 4 bases; nucleotides not matched to a gene: 21.

Remarks on this clone: This specimen includes other DNA sequences encoding the same CDR3. The chain recombines TRBV4-1 with TRBJ2-1; 12 bases fit TRBD2. This CDR3 is 15 amino acids long. Per germline, CDR1 MGHRA and CDR2 YSYEKL. Trimming at V came to 3 bases and at J to 7 bases, leaving 4 bases not matched to a gene. The CDR3 DNA follows: TGCGCCAGCAGCCAGCTAGCGGGAGGGGTTAATGAGCAGTTCTTC. This codes for CASSQLAGGVNEQFF.

V is TRBV6-2 or TRBV6-3 and J is TRBJ2-7; 8 nucleotides align to TRBD2. Germline-derived CDR1 and CDR2 are MNHEY and SVGEGT. The CDR3 runs 15 residues. The V segment lost 5 bases and the J segment 2 bases; nucleotides outside the gene matches: 8. In DNA form, the CDR3 reads TGTGCCAGCAGTCCGCCGGGACTAGACCCCTACGAGCAGTACTTC. The encoded protein is CASSPPGLDPYEQYF.

The rearrangement uses TRBV28 and TRBJ2-5; 10 nucleotides agree with TRBD1. In germline, CDR1 is MDHEN, CDR2 SYDVKM. This CDR3 contains 15 residues. The V and J ends lost 7 bases and 6 bases, in that order; junction bases with no gene match: 11. The CDR3 DNA follows: TGTGCCAGCACCCCTACGGGGACAGGGGTGCAGACCCAGTACTTC. Residues: CASTPTGTGVQTQYF.

V usage is TRBV5-4 and J usage is TRBJ2-3; D is possibly TRBD2 (6 bases). Trimming stripped 0 bases from V and 5 bases from J, with 16 bases between. The CDR3 runs to 16 residues. CDR1 SGHNT and CDR2 YYREEE come from the germline V gene (reference sequence). CDR3 amino acids: CASSLDRRAAGDTQYF. CDR3 in DNA: TGTGCCAGCAGCTTGGATCGGAGGGCCGCCGGAGATACGCAGTATTTT.